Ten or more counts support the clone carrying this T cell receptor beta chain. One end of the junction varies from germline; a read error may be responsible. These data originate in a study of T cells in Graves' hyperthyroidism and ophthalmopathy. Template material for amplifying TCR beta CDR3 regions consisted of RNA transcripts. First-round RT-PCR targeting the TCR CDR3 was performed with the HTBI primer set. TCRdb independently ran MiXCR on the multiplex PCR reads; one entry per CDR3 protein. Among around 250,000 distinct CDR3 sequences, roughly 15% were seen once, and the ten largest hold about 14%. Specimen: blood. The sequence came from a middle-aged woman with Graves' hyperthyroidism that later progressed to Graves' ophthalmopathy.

The CDR3 region is CASSYPVWGVHGTEALF. The CDR3 nucleotides are TGTGCCAGCAGTTACCCCGTCTGGGGGGTCCACGGCACTGAAGCTCTCTTT. The V and J genes are TRBV6-2 or TRBV6-3 and TRBJ1-1, with D maybe TRBD1 (5 bases). Looked up from germline, CDR1 is MNHEY and CDR2 is SVGEGT. The CDR3 runs to 17 residues.